This T cell receptor (beta chain) was recorded in a study of metastatic and nonmetastatic thyroid tumors. Whole-study context: Samples came from malignant and benign thyroid patients, and repertoires were compared across blood and tumor or nodule tissue. Study conclusions and caveats: Significantly higher TCR beta diversity was reportedly seen in malignant thyroid tumors than benign nodules, in blood and tumor.

Source study methods: Between-group CDR3 differences, defined by clinicopathological status, yielded a distant-metastasis classifier for papillary thyroid cancer. TCRdb re-called clones via MiXCR from the PCR reads. TCRdb assigned the V and J calls; the authors' analysis was not used. The sample gives about 49,000 clones, approximately 22% of which show up once; about 3.9% is in the top ten. Worth noting for this clone: The antigen is not known.

Ahead of thyroid surgery, no patient had received treatment of any kind. Germline V gives CDR1 DFQATT, CDR2 SNEGSKA (reference sequence). With 3 bases removed from V and 5 bases from J, the gap between germline ends came to 14 bases. This CDR3 comprises 13 residues. The chain uses TRBV20-1 and TRBJ2-7; TRBD2 might be the D (6 bases). Sequenced: blood. The receptor was isolated from a female donor with papillary thyroid cancer or a benign thyroid nodule (not recorded which). Some clones in this sample may be carry-over from other donors' samples. The DNA for the CDR3 is TGCAGTGCTAGGGAGCGGGCAGAACACGAGCAGTACTTC. Encoded protein: CSARERAEHEQYF.